This is a list of T cell receptor beta chains from one sample in a study of radiotherapy plus CTLA-4 blockade in lung cancer. Here immunoSEQ multiplex PCR was the method, and the copy in TCRdb shows in-frame clones only, minus some. In the table there are 85,000 to 130,000 clones, more than 75% of which are singletons. Sequencing was performed on peripheral blood, taken from a patient treated with radiotherapy plus ipilimumab. All receptors derive from a human donor with non-small cell lung cancer that progressed on radiotherapy plus ipilimumab. Some clones in this sample may be carry-over from other donors' samples. Both conserved end residues are part of each CDR3.

v_gene	j_gene	CDR3aa
TRBV6-1	TRBJ1-2	CASSTGPLEGYTF
TRBV5-4	TRBJ2-2	CASSLAWAANTGELFF
TRBV7-9	TRBJ1-1	CASSLRGEAFF
TRBV7-9	TRBJ1-2	CASSSGLPSRGYTF
TRBV6-5	TRBJ2-4	CASSLNGLTKNIQYF
TRBV7-3	TRBJ1-5	CASSLLGGPLKGQPQHF
TRBV18	TRBJ1-1	CASSPQGTNTEAFF
TRBV6-5	TRBJ1-4	CASSPTQGALEKLFF
TRBV2	TRBJ2-1	CASRYRGVGYNEQFF
TRBV7-2	TRBJ1-2	CASSLERGPVYGYTF
TRBV19	TRBJ1-4	CASGHRATNEKLFF
TRBV19	TRBJ1-1	CASSIAPRGGLNEAFF
TRBV14	TRBJ1-2	CASSQGANYGYTF
TRBV14	TRBJ2-2	CASSRQGAYTGELFF
TRBV14	TRBJ1-2	CASSEKGSANYGYTF
TRBV7-2	TRBJ2-2	CASSPDITGELFF
TRBV19	TRBJ2-7	CASSMGLVSNEQYF
TRBV27	TRBJ2-2	CASSHSGTALTGELFF
TRBV13	TRBJ2-5	CASSTDSSETQYF
TRBV9	TRBJ2-2	CASSVLSTGELFF
TRBV6-5	TRBJ2-7	CASSPGTVPYEQYF
TRBV5-5	TRBJ1-6	CASRATGNSPLHF